These T cell receptor beta chains were read from a single sample in a study of PD-L1 blockade in urothelial cancer. The data were produced by immunoSEQ multiplex PCR, yet TCRdb's version contains in-frame clones alone and is incomplete. The table lists about 80,000 clones, roughly 87% of them singletons. This material consisted of PBMCs, taken around atezolizumab (anti-PD-L1) treatment. These receptors all stem from a woman between 65 and 79 years old with urothelial cancer. Both conserved end residues are part of each CDR3. A D gene is named only where the DNA matches it firmly. Some rows mark clone size as missing; the rest say once, few, many or name a class of expanded clone.

D,size,V,J,CDR3,DNA
NA,NA,TRBV10-1,TRBJ1-2,CASSVPGTINYGYTF,TGCGCCAGCAGTGTCCCCGGGACAATAAACTATGGCTACACCTTC
TRBD1,NA,TRBV18,TRBJ2-5,CASSPRMTGGGETQYF,TGTGCCAGCTCACCAAGGATGACAGGGGGTGGAGAGACCCAGTACTTC
NA,NA,TRBV2,TRBJ1-5,CASSEERFSNQPQHF,TGTGCCAGCAGTGAAGAGAGGTTTAGCAATCAGCCCCAGCATTTT
TRBD2,NA,TRBV18,TRBJ2-3,CASSPGLRGGPDTQYF,TGTGCCAGCTCACCCGGTCTCCGGGGGGGGCCAGATACGCAGTATTTT
TRBD1,NA,TRBV2,TRBJ2-1,CASSEVGQGAQSSYNEQFF,TGTGCCAGCAGTGAAGTCGGACAGGGGGCTCAGAGCTCCTACAATGAGCAGTTCTTC
NA,few,TRBV5-1,TRBJ1-3,CASSSTGPNTIYF,TGCGCCAGCAGCTCCACAGGGCCGAACACCATATATTTT
NA,NA,TRBV2,TRBJ1-5,CASSWLGESQPQHF,TGTGCCAGCTCTTGGTTAGGGGAATCTCAGCCCCAGCATTTT
TRBD1,NA,TRBV30,TRBJ2-7,CAWSTPRDRAFTYEQYF,TGTGCCTGGAGTACTCCCCGGGACAGGGCTTTTACCTACGAGCAGTACTTC
NA,NA,TRBV9,TRBJ2-3,CASSVGGGGTDTQYF,TGTGCCAGCAGCGTAGGAGGAGGGGGCACAGATACGCAGTATTTT
NA,NA,TRBV15,TRBJ2-1,CATSRDTIQQGSSYNEQFF,TGTGCCACCAGCAGAGATACCATTCAACAGGGAAGCTCCTACAATGAGCAGTTCTTC
TRBD2,NA,TRBV5-1,TRBJ2-3,CASSLILAGADTQYF,TGCGCCAGCAGCTTGATACTAGCGGGAGCAGATACGCAGTATTTT
NA,NA,TRBV5-1,TRBJ2-1,CASSLGPRGTDEQFF,TGCGCCAGCAGCTTGGGGCCGAGAGGAACGGATGAGCAGTTCTTC
TRBD2,NA,TRBV5-1,TRBJ2-5,CASSAGTSVQETQYF,TGCGCCAGCAGCGCCGGGACTAGCGTACAAGAGACCCAGTACTTC
TRBD1,NA,TRBV19,TRBJ1-4,CASSIIGTGEEEKLFF,TGTGCCAGTAGTATTATCGGGACAGGGGAGGAGGAAAAACTGTTTTTT
TRBD1,NA,TRBV18,TRBJ2-7,CASSQNTGQGNEQYF,TGTGCCAGCTCACAAAATACGGGACAGGGGAACGAGCAGTACTTC
TRBD1,NA,TRBV15,TRBJ1-5,CATSRGGQVNQPQHF,TGTGCCACCAGCAGAGGCGGACAGGTCAATCAGCCCCAGCATTTT
TRBD2,NA,TRBV7-9,TRBJ2-5,CASSPPNGRGAETQYF,TGTGCCAGCAGCCCCCCCAACGGGCGGGGGGCGGAGACCCAGTACTTC
TRBD2,once,TRBV13,TRBJ2-5,CASTVGGGTETQYF,TGTGCCAGCACTGTCGGGGGAGGGACAGAGACCCAGTACTTC
TRBD1,NA,TRBV4-1,TRBJ1-3,CASLNRGYGNTIYF,TGCGCCAGTTTAAACAGGGGATACGGAAACACCATATATTTT
TRBD1,NA,TRBV15,TRBJ1-2,CATSTEGDRDGYTF,TGTGCCACCAGCACCGAGGGGGACAGAGATGGCTACACCTTC
NA,NA,TRBV6-1,TRBJ1-6,CASSAGPYNSPLHF,TGTGCCAGCAGCGCGGGGCCCTATAATTCACCCCTCCACTTT
TRBD1,NA,TRBV27,TRBJ2-1,CASSHRGMYNEQFF,TGTGCCAGCAGTCACAGGGGGATGTACAATGAGCAGTTCTTC
NA,NA,TRBV28,TRBJ2-7,CASSENLRAYEQYF,TGTGCCAGCAGTGAAAACCTCCGGGCCTACGAGCAGTACTTC
NA,NA,TRBV6-1,TRBJ1-5,CASSVAANQPQHF,TGTGCCAGCAGTGTGGCGGCGAATCAGCCCCAGCATTTT
NA,NA,TRBV11-2,TRBJ2-2,CASSYDRINTGELFF,TGTGCCAGCAGCTATGACAGGATAAACACCGGGGAGCTGTTTTTT
TRBD2,NA,TRBV7-2,TRBJ2-2,CASSTHGTSTGELFF,TGTGCCAGCAGCACCCACGGGACTAGCACCGGGGAGCTGTTTTTT
NA,NA,TRBV27,TRBJ1-2,CASSFLVGGNYGYTF,TGTGCCAGCAGTTTTTTAGTTGGAGGGAACTATGGCTACACCTTC
TRBD2,NA,TRBV7-2,TRBJ2-4,CASSLASGALAKNIQYF,TGTGCCAGCAGCTTAGCTAGCGGGGCCCTAGCCAAAAACATTCAGTACTTC